Reported below is one TCR beta chain. The assay was immunoSEQ multiplex PCR, and TCRdb's table has in-frame clones only and misses some. The data contain around 160,000 clones, about 80% of them seen just once; the ten biggest clones take up around 2%. Germline V lookup: CDR1 SEHNR, CDR2 FQNEAQ (reference sequence). V lost 5 bases and J lost 5, with 16 bases in between. The CDR3 length is 14 residues. The data are from a study of cytotoxic CD8 clonotypes in ibrutinib-treated CLL. Looking at the study overall: Following a median about eleven months of treatment, with a range of 6 to 36, response samples were taken.

Sequenced material: PBMCs, taken after 12 months of ibrutinib treatment. The source is a human donor with chronic lymphocytic leukemia. The chain has TRBV7-9 and TRBJ2-7; maybe TRBD1 (5 bases). Here the CDR3 reads CASSQRGGRDEQYF. In DNA form, the CDR3 reads TGTGCCAGCAGCCAACGAGGTGGCAGGGACGAGCAGTACTTC.